The clone carrying this TCR beta chain has ten or more counts. No antigen is known for it. The source of the sample is a study of T cells in Graves' hyperthyroidism and ophthalmopathy. Regarding the study as a whole: From stable hyperthyroidism, ophthalmopathy was separated by a 13 V-J model.

Trimming removed 6 bases from V and 4 bases from J; junction bases left unmatched: 6. The CDR3 has 14 residues. Per germline, CDR1 MDHEN and CDR2 SYDVKM. Patients affected by ophthalmopathy presented a Clinical Activity Score of at least 3, a NOSPECS grade of at least 4, and disease duration below 3 months. Diagnosis rested on symptoms, serum thyroxine and TRAb, thyroid ultrasound, and orbital computed tomography. TCR beta CDR3 regions were amplified from RNA. HTBI primers were employed in a first-round RT-PCR of the TCR CDR3. TCRdb independently ran MiXCR on the multiplex PCR reads; one entry per CDR3 protein. The sample contains around 300,000 distinct CDR3 sequences, around 20% of which appear only once.

Material for sequencing was blood. This sequence joins TRBV28 and TRBJ2-5, with TRBD1 matching 9 bases. The source of this sequence is a man aged 45-65 years with Graves' ophthalmopathy. CDR3 region: CASRWDRVGETQYF. The CDR3 DNA reads as TGTGCCAGCAGATGGGACAGGGTAGGAGAGACCCAGTACTTC.